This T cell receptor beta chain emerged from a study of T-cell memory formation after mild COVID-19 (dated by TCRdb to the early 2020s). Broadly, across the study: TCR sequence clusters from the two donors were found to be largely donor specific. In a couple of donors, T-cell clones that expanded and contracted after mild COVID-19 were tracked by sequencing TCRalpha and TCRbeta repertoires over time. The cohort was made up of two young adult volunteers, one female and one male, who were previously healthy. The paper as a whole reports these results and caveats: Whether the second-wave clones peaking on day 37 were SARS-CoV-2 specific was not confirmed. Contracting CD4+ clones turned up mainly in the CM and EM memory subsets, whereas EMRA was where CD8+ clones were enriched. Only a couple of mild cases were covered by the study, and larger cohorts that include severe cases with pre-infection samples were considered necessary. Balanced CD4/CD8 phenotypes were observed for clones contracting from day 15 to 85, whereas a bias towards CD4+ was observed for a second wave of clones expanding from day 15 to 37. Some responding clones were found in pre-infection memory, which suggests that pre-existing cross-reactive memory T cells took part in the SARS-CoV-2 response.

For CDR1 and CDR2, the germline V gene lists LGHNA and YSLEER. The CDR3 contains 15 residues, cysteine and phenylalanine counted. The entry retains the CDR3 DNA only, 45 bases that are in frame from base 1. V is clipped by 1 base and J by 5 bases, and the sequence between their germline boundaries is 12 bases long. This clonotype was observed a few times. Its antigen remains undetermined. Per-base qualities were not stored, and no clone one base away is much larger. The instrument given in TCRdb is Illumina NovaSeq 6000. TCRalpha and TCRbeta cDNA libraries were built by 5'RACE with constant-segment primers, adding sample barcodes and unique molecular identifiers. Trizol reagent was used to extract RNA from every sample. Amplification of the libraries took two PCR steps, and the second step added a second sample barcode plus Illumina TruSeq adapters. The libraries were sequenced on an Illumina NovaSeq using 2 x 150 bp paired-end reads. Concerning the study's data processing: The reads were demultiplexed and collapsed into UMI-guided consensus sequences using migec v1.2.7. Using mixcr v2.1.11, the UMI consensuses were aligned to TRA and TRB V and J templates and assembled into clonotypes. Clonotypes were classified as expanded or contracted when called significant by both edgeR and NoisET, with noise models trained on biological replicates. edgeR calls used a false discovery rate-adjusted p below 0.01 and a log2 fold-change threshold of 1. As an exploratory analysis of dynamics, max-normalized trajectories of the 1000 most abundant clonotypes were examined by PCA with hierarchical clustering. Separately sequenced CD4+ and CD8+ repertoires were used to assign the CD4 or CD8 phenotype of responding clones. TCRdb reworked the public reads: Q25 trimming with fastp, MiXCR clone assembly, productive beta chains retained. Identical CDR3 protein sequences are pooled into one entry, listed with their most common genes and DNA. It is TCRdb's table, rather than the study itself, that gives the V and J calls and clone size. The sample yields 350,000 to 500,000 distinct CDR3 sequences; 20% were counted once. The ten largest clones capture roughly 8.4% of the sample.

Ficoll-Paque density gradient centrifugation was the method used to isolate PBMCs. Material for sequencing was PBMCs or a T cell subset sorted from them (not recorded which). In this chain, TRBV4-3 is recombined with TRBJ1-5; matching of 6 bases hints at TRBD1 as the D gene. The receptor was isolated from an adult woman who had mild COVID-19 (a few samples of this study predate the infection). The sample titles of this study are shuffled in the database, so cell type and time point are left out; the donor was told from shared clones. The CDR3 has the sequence CASSQVAGADQPQHF. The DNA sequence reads TGCGCCAGCAGCCAAGTAGCGGGGGCCGATCAGCCCCAGCATTTT.